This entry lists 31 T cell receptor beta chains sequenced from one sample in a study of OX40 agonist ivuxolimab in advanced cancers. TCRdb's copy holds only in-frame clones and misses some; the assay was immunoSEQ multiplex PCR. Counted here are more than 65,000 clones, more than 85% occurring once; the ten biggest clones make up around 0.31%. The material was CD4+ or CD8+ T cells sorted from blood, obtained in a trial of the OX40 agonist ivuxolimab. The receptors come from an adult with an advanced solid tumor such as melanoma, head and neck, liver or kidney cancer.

The CDR3 loop is CASSTWTGQGYTF. CDR3 DNA sequence: TGTGCCAGCAGTACCTGGACAGGGCAGGGCTACACCTTC. V and J are TRBV27 and TRBJ1-2; 8 positions match TRBD1. CDR3 length: 13 residues. Germline V CDR1 and CDR2: MNHEY, SMNVEV (reference sequence). The junction had 7 bases not matched to a gene; V was cut back by 5 bases and J by 8 bases.

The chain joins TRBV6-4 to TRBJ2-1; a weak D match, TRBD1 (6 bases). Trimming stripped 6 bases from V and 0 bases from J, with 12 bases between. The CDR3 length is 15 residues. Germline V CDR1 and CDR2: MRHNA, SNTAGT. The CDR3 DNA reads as TGTGCCAGCAGCCTTGAGGACAGCTCCTACAATGAGCAGTTCTTC. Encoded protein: CASSLEDSSYNEQFF.

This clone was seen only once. CDR3 in amino acids: CASSQGQGLRETQYF. CDR3 DNA sequence: TGTGCCAGCTCACAGGGACAGGGATTAAGAGAGACCCAGTACTTC. This chain uses TRBV18 with TRBJ2-5; 9 bases are shared with TRBD1. The CDR3 totals 15 residues. The germline gives CDR1 KGHSH, CDR2 LQKENI. The V segment lost 4 bases and the J segment 4 bases; nucleotides outside the gene matches: 7.

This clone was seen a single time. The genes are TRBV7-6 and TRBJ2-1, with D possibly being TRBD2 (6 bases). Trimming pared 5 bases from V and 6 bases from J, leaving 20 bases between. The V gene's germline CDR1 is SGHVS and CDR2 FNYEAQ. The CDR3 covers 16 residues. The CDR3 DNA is TGTGCCAGCAGCACGACAGCGGGCCAGGGCCCCAATGAGCAGTTCTTC. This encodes CASSTTAGQGPNEQFF.

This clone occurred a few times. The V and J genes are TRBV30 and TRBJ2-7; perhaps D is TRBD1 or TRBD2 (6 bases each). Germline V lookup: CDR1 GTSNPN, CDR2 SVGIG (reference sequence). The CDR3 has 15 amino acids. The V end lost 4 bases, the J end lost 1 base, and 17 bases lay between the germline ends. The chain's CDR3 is CAWTKRGAGSYEQYF. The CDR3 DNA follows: TGTGCCTGGACCAAAAGGGGGGCCGGGTCCTACGAGCAGTACTTC. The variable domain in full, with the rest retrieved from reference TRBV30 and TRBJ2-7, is SQTIHQWPATLVQPVGSPLSLECTVEGTSNPNLYWYRQAAGRGLQLLFYSVGIGQISSEVPQNLSASRPQDRQFILSSKKLLLSDSGFYLCAWTKRGAGSYEQYFGPGTRLTVT.

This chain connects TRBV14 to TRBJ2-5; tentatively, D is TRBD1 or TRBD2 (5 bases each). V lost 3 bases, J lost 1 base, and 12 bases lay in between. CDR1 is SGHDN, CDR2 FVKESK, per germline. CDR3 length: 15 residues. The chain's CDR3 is CASSHRDGSQETQYF. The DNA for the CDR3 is TGTGCCAGCAGCCACCGGGACGGATCCCAAGAGACCCAGTACTTC.

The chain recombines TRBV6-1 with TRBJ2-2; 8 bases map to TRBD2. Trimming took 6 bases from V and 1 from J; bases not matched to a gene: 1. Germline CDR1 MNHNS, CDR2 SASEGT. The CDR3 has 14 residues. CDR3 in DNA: TGTGCCAGCAGGGCGGGGGGGAACACCGGGGAGCTGTTTTTT. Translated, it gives CASRAGGNTGELFF.

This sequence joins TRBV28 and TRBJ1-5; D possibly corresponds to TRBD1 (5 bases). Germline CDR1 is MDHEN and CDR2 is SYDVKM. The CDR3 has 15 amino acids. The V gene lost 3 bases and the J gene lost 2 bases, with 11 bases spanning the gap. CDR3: CASSLTGVGNQPQHF. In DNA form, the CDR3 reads TGTGCCAGCAGTTTGACGGGGGTAGGCAATCAGCCCCAGCATTTT.

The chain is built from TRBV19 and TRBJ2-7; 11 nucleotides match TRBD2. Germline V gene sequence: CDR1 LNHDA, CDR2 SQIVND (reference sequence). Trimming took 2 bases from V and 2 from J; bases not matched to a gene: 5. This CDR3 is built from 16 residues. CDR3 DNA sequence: TGTGCCAGTAGTATAAGAGGGGGACTAGCGGCCTACGAGCAGTACTTC. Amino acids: CASSIRGGLAAYEQYF.

CDR3: CASSPKTGQDKLFF. The CDR3 DNA sequence: TGTGCCAGCTCACCGAAAACCGGGCAGGACAAACTGTTTTTT. The chain employs TRBV18 and TRBJ1-4; D gene unclear. Germline V gene sequence: CDR1 KGHSH, CDR2 LQKENI. This CDR3 contains 14 residues. V lost 3 bases and J lost 11, with 16 bases in between.

The CDR3 bases are TGTGCCAGCAGCCTAGTTATGCAGGGCACCGGGGAGCTGTTTTTT. Its protein is CASSLVMQGTGELFF. V usage is TRBV5-4 and J usage is TRBJ2-2, with D perhaps TRBD1 (5 bases). The germline V gene has CDR1 SGHNT and CDR2 YYREEE (reference sequence). V was shortened by 4 bases and J by 4 bases, with 14 bases between the two germline ends. This CDR3 is 15 amino acids long.

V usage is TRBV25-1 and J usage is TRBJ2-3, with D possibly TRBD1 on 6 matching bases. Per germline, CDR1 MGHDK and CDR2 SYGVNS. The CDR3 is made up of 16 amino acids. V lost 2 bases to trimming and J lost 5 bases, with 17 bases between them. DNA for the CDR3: TGTGCCAGCAGTGAACTCAGGGGTGGGGATGGAGATACGCAGTATTTT. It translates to CASSELRGGDGDTQYF.

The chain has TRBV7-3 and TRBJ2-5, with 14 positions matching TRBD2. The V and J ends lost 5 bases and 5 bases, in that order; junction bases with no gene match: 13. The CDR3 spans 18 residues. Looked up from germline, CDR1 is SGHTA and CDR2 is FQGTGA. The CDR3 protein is CASSPRGLAGASRETQYF. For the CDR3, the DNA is TGTGCCAGCAGCCCCAGGGGACTAGCGGGAGCCAGCCGGGAGACCCAGTACTTC.

CDR3 protein: CASSVSSGLNTGELFF. As DNA, the CDR3 is TGTGCCAGCAGCGTGAGTAGCGGACTGAACACCGGGGAGCTGTTTTTT. The chain joins TRBV9 to TRBJ2-2, with a tentative D call TRBD2 (6 bases). Trimming removed 2 bases at V and 1 base at J, with 12 bases between. This CDR3 is built from 16 residues. Germline CDR1 SGDLS, CDR2 YYNGEE. The full variable domain, rest sourced from reference TRBV9 and TRBJ2-2, is DSGVTQTPKHLITATGQRVTLRCSPRSGDLSVYWYQQSLDQGLQFLIQYYNGEERAKGNILERFSAQQFPDLHSELNLSSLELGDSALYFCASSVSSGLNTGELFFGEGSRLTVL.

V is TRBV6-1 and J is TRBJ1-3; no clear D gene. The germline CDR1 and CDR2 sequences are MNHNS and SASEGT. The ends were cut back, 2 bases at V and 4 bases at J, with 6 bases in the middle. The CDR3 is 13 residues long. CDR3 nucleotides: TGTGCCAGCAGTGAAATCGTGGGAAACACCATATATTTT. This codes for CASSEIVGNTIYF.

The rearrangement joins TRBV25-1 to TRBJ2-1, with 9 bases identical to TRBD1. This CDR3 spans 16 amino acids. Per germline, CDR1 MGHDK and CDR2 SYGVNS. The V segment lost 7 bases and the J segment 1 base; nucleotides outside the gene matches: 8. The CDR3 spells CASIKTGTGSYNEQFF. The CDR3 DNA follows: TGTGCCAGCATCAAAACCGGGACAGGGTCCTACAATGAGCAGTTCTTC.

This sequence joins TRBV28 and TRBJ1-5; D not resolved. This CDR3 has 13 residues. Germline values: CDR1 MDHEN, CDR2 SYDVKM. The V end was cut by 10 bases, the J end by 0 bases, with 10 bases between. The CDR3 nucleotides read TGTGCCACGTCCTGGGGTAGCAATCAGCCCCAGCATTTT. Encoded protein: CATSWGSNQPQHF.

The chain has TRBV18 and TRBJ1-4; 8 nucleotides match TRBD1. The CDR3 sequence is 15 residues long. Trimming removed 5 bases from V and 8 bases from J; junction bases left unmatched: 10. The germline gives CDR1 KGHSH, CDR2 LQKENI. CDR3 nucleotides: TGTGCCAGCTCAGAATACGGACAGGGAGGAGAAAAACTGTTTTTT. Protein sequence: CASSEYGQGGEKLFF.

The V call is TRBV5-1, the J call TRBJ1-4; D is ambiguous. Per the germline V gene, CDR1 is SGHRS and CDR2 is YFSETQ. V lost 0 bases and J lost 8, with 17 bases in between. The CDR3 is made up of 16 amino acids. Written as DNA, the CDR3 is TGCGCCAGCAGCTTGGCGCAGCAGGACCCCTCGGAAAAACTGTTTTTT. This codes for CASSLAQQDPSEKLFF.

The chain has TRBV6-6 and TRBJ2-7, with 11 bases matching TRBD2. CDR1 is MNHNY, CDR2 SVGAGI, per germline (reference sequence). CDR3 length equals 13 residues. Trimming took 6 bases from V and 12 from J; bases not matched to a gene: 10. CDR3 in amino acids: CASSETTSGTRYF. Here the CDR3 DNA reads TGTGCCAGCAGCGAGACGACTAGCGGGACTAGGTACTTC.

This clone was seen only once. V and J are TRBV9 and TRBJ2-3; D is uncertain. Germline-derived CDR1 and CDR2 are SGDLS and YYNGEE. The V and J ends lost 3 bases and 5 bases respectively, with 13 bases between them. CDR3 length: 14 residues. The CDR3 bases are TGTGCCAGCAGCGCCCCACCGGGCGGAGATACGCAGTATTTT. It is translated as CASSAPPGGDTQYF.

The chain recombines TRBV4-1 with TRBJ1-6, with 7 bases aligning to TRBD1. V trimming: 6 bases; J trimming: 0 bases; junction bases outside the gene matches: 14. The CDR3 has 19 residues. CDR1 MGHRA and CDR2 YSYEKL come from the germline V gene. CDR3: CASSDRESAKSSYNSPLHF. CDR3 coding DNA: TGCGCCAGCAGTGACAGGGAGTCGGCTAAAAGCTCCTATAATTCACCCCTCCACTTT.

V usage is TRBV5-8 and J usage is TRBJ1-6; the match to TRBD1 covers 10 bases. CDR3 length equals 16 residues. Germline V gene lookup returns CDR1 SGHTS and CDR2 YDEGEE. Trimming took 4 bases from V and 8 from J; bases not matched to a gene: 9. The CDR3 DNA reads TGTGCCAGCAGCGCACGATCCGGGACAGGGGATTCACCCCTCCACTTT. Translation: CASSARSGTGDSPLHF.

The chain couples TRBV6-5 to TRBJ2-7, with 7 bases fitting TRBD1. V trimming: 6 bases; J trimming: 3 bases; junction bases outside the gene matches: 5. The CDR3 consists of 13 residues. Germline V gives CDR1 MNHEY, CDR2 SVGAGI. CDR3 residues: CASSRRDSYEQYF. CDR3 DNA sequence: TGTGCCAGCAGCCGACGGGACAGCTACGAGCAGTACTTC.

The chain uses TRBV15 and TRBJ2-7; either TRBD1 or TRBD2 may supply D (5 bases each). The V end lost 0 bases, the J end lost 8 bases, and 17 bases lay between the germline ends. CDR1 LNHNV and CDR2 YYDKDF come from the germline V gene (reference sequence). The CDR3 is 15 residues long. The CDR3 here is CATSRDLGDGRKQYF. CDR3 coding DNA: TGTGCCACCAGCAGAGATCTTGGGGACGGAAGAAAGCAGTACTTC. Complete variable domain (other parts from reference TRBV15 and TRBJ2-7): DAMVIQNPRYQVTQFGKPVTLSCSQTLNHNVMYWYQQKSSQAPKLLFHYYDKDFNNEADTPDNFQSRRPNTSFCFLDIRSPGLGDTAMYLCATSRDLGDGRKQYFGPGTRLTVT.

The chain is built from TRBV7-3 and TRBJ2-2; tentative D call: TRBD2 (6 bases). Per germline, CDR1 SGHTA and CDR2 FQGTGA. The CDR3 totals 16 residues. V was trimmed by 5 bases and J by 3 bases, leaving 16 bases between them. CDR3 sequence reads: CASSPTLLADTGELFF. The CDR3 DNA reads TGTGCCAGCAGCCCCACCCTACTAGCAGACACCGGGGAGCTGTTTTTT. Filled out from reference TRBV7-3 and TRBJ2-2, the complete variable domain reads GAGVSQTPSNKVTEKGKYVELRCDPISGHTALYWYRQSLGQGPEFLIYFQGTGAADDSGLPNDRFFAVRPEGSVSTLKIQRTERGDSAVYLCASSPTLLADTGELFFGEGSRLTVL.

The CDR3 region is CASSDGTEGYEELFF. For the CDR3, the DNA is TGCGCCAGCAGTGATGGGACAGAAGGTTACGAAGAACTGTTTTTT. The chain carries TRBV10-2 and TRBJ1-4; 7 bases line up with TRBD1. The germline gives CDR1 WSHSY, CDR2 SAAADI. The CDR3 sequence is 15 residues long. With V trimmed by 3 bases and J by 12 bases, 13 bases remained unmatched.

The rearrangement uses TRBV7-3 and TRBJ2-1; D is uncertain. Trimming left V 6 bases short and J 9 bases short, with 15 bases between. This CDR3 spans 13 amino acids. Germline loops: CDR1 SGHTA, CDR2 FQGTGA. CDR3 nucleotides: TGTGCCAGCAGTCGCGACCACATGGGTGAGCAGTTCTTC. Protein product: CASSRDHMGEQFF.

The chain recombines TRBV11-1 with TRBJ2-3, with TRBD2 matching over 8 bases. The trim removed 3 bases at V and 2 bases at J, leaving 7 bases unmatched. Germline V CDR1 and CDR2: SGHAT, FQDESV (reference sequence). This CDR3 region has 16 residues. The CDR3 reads CASSLSLAVSTDTQYF. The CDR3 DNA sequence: TGTGCCAGCAGCTTGTCACTAGCGGTGTCCACAGATACGCAGTATTTT.

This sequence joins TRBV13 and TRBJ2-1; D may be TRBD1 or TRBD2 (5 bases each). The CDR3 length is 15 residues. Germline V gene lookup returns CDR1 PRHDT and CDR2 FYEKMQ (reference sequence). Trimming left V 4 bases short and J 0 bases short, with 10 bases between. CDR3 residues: CASSSGTFSYNEQFF. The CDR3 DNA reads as TGTGCCAGCAGCTCCGGGACCTTCTCCTACAATGAGCAGTTCTTC.

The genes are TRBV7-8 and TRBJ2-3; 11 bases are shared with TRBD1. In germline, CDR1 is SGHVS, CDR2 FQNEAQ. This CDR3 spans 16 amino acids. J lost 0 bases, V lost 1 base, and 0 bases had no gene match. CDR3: CASSLGTGGSTDTQYF. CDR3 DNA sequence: TGTGCCAGCAGCTTAGGGACAGGGGGCAGCACAGATACGCAGTATTTT. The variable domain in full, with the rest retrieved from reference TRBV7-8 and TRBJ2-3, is GAGVSQSPRYKVAKRGQDVALRCDPISGHVSLFWYQQALGQGPEFLTYFQNEAQLDKSGLPSDRFFAERPEGSVSTLKIQRTQQEDSAVYLCASSLGTGGSTDTQYFGPGTRLTVL.